This T cell receptor beta chain emerged from a study of beta chain features in type 1 diabetes. Study as a whole: Across the samples, roughly 98,000,000 sorted cells were examined in total. Notes on the study in general: Researchers report that Type 1 diabetes patients had moderately but significantly shorter TCRB CDR3s across all four CD4+ subsets.

This clone was detected a few times. Its antigen is undetermined. Sequencing targeted expressed TCRB transcripts, as all isolated RNA had been reverse transcribed. Regulatory, naive and central memory T cell samples averaged roughly 3.8 million reads. The table came from immunoSEQ multiplex PCR; TCRdb's copy has only in-frame clones and leaves some out. The sample lists a few hundred thousand clones; around 20% were seen once. The clonotype comes from a woman between 35 and 50 years old with type 1 diabetes. Sequencing was done on a sample of naive CD4+ T cells from blood.

The CDR3 loop reads CASSVGLNNQPQHF. In nucleotides, the CDR3 is TGTGCCAGCAGCGTTGGACTGAACAATCAGCCCCAGCATTTT. The V gene is TRBV9, the J gene TRBJ1-5; D unclear. CDR1 is SGDLS, CDR2 YYNGEE, per germline. V was cut by 2 bases and J by 3 bases, with 9 bases left in between. CDR3 length equals 14 residues.